The 8 T cell receptor beta chains below were found in one sample sequenced in a study of T cells in Graves' hyperthyroidism and ophthalmopathy. RNA transcripts gave rise to amplified TCR beta CDR3 regions. First-round RT-PCR with HTBI primers amplified the TCR CDR3 region. TCRdb itself ran the multiplex PCR reads through MiXCR, one entry per CDR3 protein. The sample holds 450,000 to 700,000 distinct CDR3 sequences, approximately 44% seen once. Sequences were obtained from peripheral blood or thyroid tissue (not recorded which). These receptors were obtained from an adult woman with Graves' disease, either hyperthyroidism or ophthalmopathy (not recorded which).

This clonotype turned up a few times. In DNA, the CDR3 is TGTGCCAGCAGCCACGGGACAAGACAAGAGACCCAGTACTTC. It encodes CASSHGTRQETQYF. This chain uses TRBV11-2 with TRBJ2-5; tentative D call: TRBD1 (6 bases). The germline V gene encodes CDR1 SGHAT and CDR2 FQNNGV. Trimming pared 5 bases from V and 2 bases from J, leaving 12 bases between. The CDR3 spans 14 residues. The full variable domain, with the rest looked up from reference TRBV11-2 and TRBJ2-5, is EAGVAQSPRYKIIEKRQSVAFWCNPISGHATLYWYQQILGQGPKLLIQFQNNGVVDDSQLPKDRFSAERLKGVDSTLKIQPAKLEDSAVYLCASSHGTRQETQYFGPGTRLLVL.

The chain joins TRBV19 to TRBJ2-6, with 9 bases identical to TRBD1. Germline lookup yields CDR1 LNHDA and CDR2 SQIVND (reference sequence). The CDR3 runs to 17 residues. Unmatched junction bases numbered 7, after V lost 4 bases and J lost 3 bases. The CDR3 protein is CASSKGQGNYGANVLTF. DNA for the CDR3: TGTGCCAGTAGTAAAGGACAGGGGAACTATGGGGCCAACGTCCTGACTTTC. The whole variable domain, remainder taken from reference TRBV19 and TRBJ2-6, is DGGITQSPKYLFRKEGQNVTLSCEQNLNHDAMYWYRQDPGQGLRLIYYSQIVNDFQKGDIAEGYSVSREKKESFPLTVTSAQKNPTAFYLCASSKGQGNYGANVLTFGAGSRLTVL.

The genes are TRBV20-1 and TRBJ1-5, with D perhaps TRBD1 (6 bases). CDR3 length equals 15 residues. Trimming took off 0 bases at V and 6 bases at J, with 15 bases between the two ends. The V gene's germline CDR1 is DFQATT and CDR2 SNEGSKA (reference sequence). The CDR3: CSARDKGQGSQPQHF. CDR3 in DNA: TGCAGTGCTAGAGATAAAGGGCAGGGGTCTCAGCCCCAGCATTTT.

The V and J genes are TRBV10-3 and TRBJ1-1; D unclear. There are 15 residues in the CDR3. V was cut by 11 bases and J by 5 bases, with 24 bases left in between. Germline-derived CDR1 and CDR2 are ENHRY and SYGVKD. The CDR3 region has the DNA TGTGCCGGGTCGGACCGCGACGGGGTCCAAACTGAAGCTTTCTTT. Translating gives CAGSDRDGVQTEAFF.

This sequence joins TRBV20-1 and TRBJ2-1; D may be TRBD2 (6 bases). This CDR3 region has 14 residues. V dropped 3 bases and J dropped 7 bases, with 16 bases sitting between them. The V gene's germline CDR1 is DFQATT and CDR2 SNEGSKA (reference sequence). Here the CDR3 DNA reads TGCAGTGCTAGCTTCGGGCTAGCGAGTAATGAGCAGTTCTTC. This sequence encodes CSASFGLASNEQFF.

In this sample, this clonotype turned up many times. This chain connects TRBV27 to TRBJ2-2; D is ambiguous. V lost 8 bases and J 1 base, leaving 11 bases between the germline ends. The CDR3 runs 14 residues. From germline, CDR1 is MNHEY and CDR2 SMNVEV (reference sequence). The CDR3 spells CASLSAENTGELFF. As DNA, the CDR3 is TGTGCCAGCCTAAGTGCGGAGAACACCGGGGAGCTGTTTTTT.

This clonotype was detected many times. V usage is TRBV20-1 and J usage is TRBJ1-1, with 8 bases that match TRBD1. V was clipped by 6 bases and J by 1 base; unmatched bases: 4. Germline lookup yields CDR1 DFQATT and CDR2 SNEGSKA (reference sequence). The CDR3 consists of 13 residues. CDR3: CSAAQGANTEAFF. In DNA, the CDR3 is TGCAGTGCCGCCCAGGGGGCGAACACTGAAGCTTTCTTT.

This clonotype was recorded many times. V and J are TRBV20-1 and TRBJ2-5; 9 bases map to TRBD2. The CDR3 loop spans 14 amino acids. In germline, CDR1 is DFQATT, CDR2 SNEGSKA (reference sequence). After removal of 1 base from V and 5 bases from J, the junction contained 5 bases not matched to a gene. This CDR3 reads CSARVAGGPETQYF. The DNA of the CDR3 is TGCAGTGCTAGAGTTGCGGGAGGGCCGGAGACCCAGTACTTC.